This T cell receptor (beta chain) derives from a study of T cells in Graves' hyperthyroidism and ophthalmopathy (dated by TCRdb to about 2019). In the study overall: Peripheral blood was collected at initial diagnosis, before any treatment. Prospective prediction of ophthalmopathy was tested in an independent validation cohort consisting of some 20 hyperthyroidism patients and approximately 16 patients who later progressed to ophthalmopathy. After sampling, hyperthyroidism patients received methimazole starting at 30 mg daily, and ophthalmopathy patients received high-dose intravenous methylprednisolone. In over five Graves' hyperthyroidism patients, the study also compared T-cell repertoires from thyroid tissue with T-cell repertoires from blood. The paper describes TCR Vbeta CDR3 sequencing of fewer than 150 peripheral blood samples, made up of 43 ophthalmopathy patients, around 78 hyperthyroidism patients and 17 progressor patients. The 85 to 100 discovery patients were divided at random into training and test sets in a 7:3 ratio. A discovery cohort of roughly 100 patients, roughly 45 with Graves' ophthalmopathy and 55 to 60 with stable Graves' hyperthyroidism, was used to find distinguishing TCR V-J signatures. What the research found in general, with its limitations: Most expanded thyroid clonotypes (frequency above 0.001) were also detected in blood, suggesting blood repertoires may reflect thyroid immune responses. In validation, the model predicted progression to ophthalmopathy with approximately 71% sensitivity and around 72% specificity, a median of approximately 6.7 months before onset. In cross-validation, a model built on a 13 V-J signature told ophthalmopathy apart from stable hyperthyroidism with under 90% sensitivity and approximately 84% specificity, and in testing the same model reached 80%/75%. No statistical method was used to fix the sample size in advance, and group allocation was not hidden from the investigators.

In the ophthalmopathy patients, disease was moderately to severely active, with a Clinical Activity Score of 3 or more, a NOSPECS grade of 4 or more, and a duration of less than 3 months. Patients with uncontrolled infections, other autoimmune diseases, pregnancy or lactation were excluded. Diagnoses were established on the basis of clinical symptoms, serum thyroxine and TRAb, thyroid ultrasound, and orbital computed tomography. PBMCs were isolated from more than 9 ml of fresh peripheral blood by Ficoll-Paque density gradient centrifugation. Total RNA was extracted with Trizol reagent, and quality was checked on an Agilent 2100 Bioanalyzer. The TCR beta CDR3 regions were amplified from RNA transcripts. A first-round RT-PCR of the TCR CDR3 used the HTBI primer set with the Qiagen OneStep RT-PCR kit. A second multiplex PCR round built the libraries, followed by size selection and purification. The libraries were sequenced on an Illumina HiSeq2000 using paired-end 100 bp reads. Concerning the study's data processing: SOAPnuke was used to process the raw data, removing reads that contained adapters or uncalled bases, had a mean Phred below 15, or lacked an exact match to the constant primer or identifier. COPE v1.2.5 was used to merge the high-quality paired reads, and each unique nucleotide sequence was defined as a clonotype. MiTCR v1.1 was used to align clonotypes to the IMGT TRBV, TRBD and TRBJ reference segments. Analysis was restricted to V-J combinations with a frequency above 0.0001, which covered just over 98% of repertoires. A TCS score was defined as the ratio between F50 (clonal expansion) and ExV (chaos), using BLOSUM62-based TCRdist between CDR3 peptides within each V-J. Welch's t-statistics and random forest reduced roughly 500 V-J features to 13, which were used in a naive Bayes classifier (R e1071). TCRdb took the public reads, trimmed them with fastp at Q25, ran MiXCR for clone calling and kept in-frame beta chains. Identical CDR3 protein sequences are pooled into one entry, listed with their most common genes and DNA. It is TCRdb's table, rather than the study itself, that gives the V and J calls and clone size. Present in this sample are about 530,000 distinct CDR3 sequences, 15% to 20% of which were seen just once. The top ten clones comprise about 16% of the sample.

The germline V gene (reference sequence) sets CDR1 to LNHNV and CDR2 to YYDKDF. The CDR3 holds 14 amino acids from the cysteine to the phenylalanine. Of the read, only the CDR3 DNA is kept; its 42 bases are in frame from base 1. The junction shows trimming of 1 base on V and 2 bases on J, plus 8 bases between the germline ends. About this clonotype: Its antigen target is currently unknown. Base qualities are missing; no much larger clone stands one base away.

This receptor was obtained from a woman under 30 with Graves' ophthalmopathy. Sequenced input: blood. Recombination joined TRBV15 with TRBJ1-2; the D segment cannot be called with confidence. In nucleotide form, the sequence is TGTGCCACCAGCAGAGGTATAGTCAACTATGGCTACACCTTC. Its coded protein is CATSRGIVNYGYTF.